Below, one T cell receptor (beta chain) is given with its context. This specimen comes from a study of cytomegalovirus exposure and HLA in healthy donors. Vbeta (60) and Jbeta (13) primers were used in the PCR. The protocol was immunoSEQ multiplex PCR, while the TCRdb copy is restricted to in-frame clones and leaves out a portion. The table records under 200,000 clones, roughly 80% of them present only once. The CDR3 extends over 15 amino acids. After removal of 2 bases from V and 5 bases from J, the junction contained 8 bases not matched to a gene. Germline lookup yields CDR1 KGHSH and CDR2 LQKENI. The chain recombines TRBV18 with TRBJ2-7, with 8 positions matching TRBD1. The sample was PBMCs. The receptor comes from a male donor in good health and CMV-seropositive. The CDR3 DNA sequence: TGTGCCAGCTCACCAGGTCAGGGGGCAGAGAACGAGCAGTACTTC. It yields the protein CASSPGQGAENEQYF.